One and the same sample provided the 21 T cell receptor beta chains below, sequenced in a study of blood T cell repertoires in COVID-19. Assay: immunoSEQ multiplex PCR; the TCRdb copy retains only in-frame clones and omits some. The sample includes about 250,000 clones, about 80% of them seen just once. The sequenced sample consisted of peripheral blood. The receptors come from a man at least 80 years old with acute or convalescent COVID-19.

This chain connects TRBV19 to TRBJ2-1; possible D gene TRBD2, 6 bases. V lost 5 bases and J 7 bases, leaving 21 bases between the germline ends. The germline CDR1 and CDR2 sequences are LNHDA and SQIVND (reference sequence). The CDR3 is 16 residues long. The CDR3 protein is CASSPIQASAKNEQFF. CDR3 DNA: TGTGCCAGTAGTCCCATCCAGGCTAGCGCAAAGAATGAGCAGTTCTTC.

This clone has a handful of counts. The chain uses TRBV25-1 and TRBJ1-1; 9 bases fit TRBD1. The length of the CDR3 is 15 residues. Germline-derived CDR1 and CDR2 are MGHDK and SYGVNS. V trimming: 4 bases; J trimming: 1 base; junction bases outside the gene matches: 4. As DNA, the CDR3 is TGTGCCAGCAGTGTGACAGGGGGGGCGAACACTGAAGCTTTCTTT. Amino acids: CASSVTGGANTEAFF.

V is TRBV18 and J is TRBJ1-2; no reliable D call. CDR1 is KGHSH, CDR2 LQKENI, per germline. Trimming took 0 bases from V and 3 from J, leaving 8 bases between them. The CDR3 runs 14 residues. CDR3 sequence: CASSPPAVDYGYTF. CDR3 bases: TGTGCCAGCTCACCACCGGCTGTGGACTATGGCTACACCTTC.

This clone turned up a few times. This chain connects TRBV19 to TRBJ1-5; TRBD1 agrees at 8 bases. After removal of 3 bases from V and 0 bases from J, the junction contained 4 bases not matched to a gene. In germline, CDR1 is LNHDA, CDR2 SQIVND (reference sequence). The CDR3 extends over 16 amino acids. CDR3: CASSMRGQGSNQPQHF. The CDR3 nucleotides are TGTGCCAGTAGTATGAGAGGACAGGGTAGCAATCAGCCCCAGCATTTT.

This clone was counted a few times. The rearrangement joins TRBV6-1 to TRBJ1-4, with TRBD1 as a possible D gene (6 bases). The CDR3 has 14 residues. Deletions cut 3 bases from V and 6 bases from J, with 11 bases between. Looked up from germline, CDR1 is MNHNS and CDR2 is SASEGT. The CDR3 reads CASSDTGRDEKLFF. The CDR3 nucleotides read TGTGCCAGCAGTGATACAGGGAGGGATGAAAAACTGTTTTTT.

The CDR3 DNA sequence: TGTGCCAGCAGCGAGTGGCAAGATACGCAGTATTTT. It encodes CASSEWQDTQYF. The chain uses TRBV9 and TRBJ2-3; D unclear. CDR3 length: 12 residues. V lost 3 bases and J 5 bases, leaving 7 bases between the germline ends. Germline V lookup: CDR1 SGDLS, CDR2 YYNGEE.

This rearrangement joins TRBV2 to TRBJ2-2, with TRBD1 as a possible D gene (6 bases). Trimming cost V 6 bases and J 7 bases, with 15 bases left between them. Germline-derived CDR1 and CDR2 are SNHLY and FYNNEI. The CDR3 consists of 14 residues. The CDR3 region has the DNA TGTGCCAGCAGCGTCAGGGGAGCAGGCGGGGAGCTGTTTTTT. Translation: CASSVRGAGGELFF.

The rearrangement uses TRBV5-4 and TRBJ1-5; 10 bases are shared with TRBD1. There are 15 residues in the CDR3. Germline CDR1 reads SGHNT; CDR2 reads YYREEE (reference sequence). Trimming at V came to 3 bases and at J to 7 bases, leaving 7 bases not matched to a gene. As DNA, the CDR3 is TGTGCCAGCAGCTCAGGGACAGGGGTAGGCCAGCCCCAGCATTTT. Protein product: CASSSGTGVGQPQHF.

The chain carries TRBV19 and TRBJ2-3; 8 bases are shared with TRBD1. Germline CDR1 is LNHDA and CDR2 is SQIVND (reference sequence). The CDR3 totals 17 residues. J gave up 3 bases and V 1 base, and 9 bases lay outside the gene matches. Written as DNA, the CDR3 is TGTGCCAGTAGTATAGGTCGACAGGGGATACGGACAGATACGCAGTATTTT. Translation gives CASSIGRQGIRTDTQYF. The full variable domain, with the rest looked up from reference TRBV19 and TRBJ2-3, is DGGITQSPKYLFRKEGQNVTLSCEQNLNHDAMYWYRQDPGQGLRLIYYSQIVNDFQKGDIAEGYSVSREKKESFPLTVTSAQKNPTAFYLCASSIGRQGIRTDTQYFGPGTRLTVL.

V gene TRBV3-1 (or the pseudogene TRBV3-2) combines with J gene TRBJ1-2, with D tentatively TRBD1 (5 bases). Germline CDR1 is LGHDT and CDR2 is YNNKEL (reference sequence). This CDR3 has 15 amino acids. V lost 4 bases, J lost 2 bases, and 14 bases lay in between. The CDR3 DNA reads as TGTGCCAGCAGCCCGGGACTCTCCCCAAACTATGGCTACACCTTC. It codes for CASSPGLSPNYGYTF.

This sequence joins TRBV2 and TRBJ2-2; 8 bases are a match to TRBD1. CDR1 SNHLY and CDR2 FYNNEI come from the germline V gene. There are 16 residues in the CDR3. V lost 4 bases and J lost 1; bases outside the gene matches: 5. The CDR3 sequence is CASSGQGAGNTGELFF. The DNA for the CDR3 is TGTGCCAGCAGTGGCCAGGGGGCCGGGAACACCGGGGAGCTGTTTTTT.

This clone has a handful of counts. The chain recombines TRBV27 with TRBJ1-2; D unclear. The ends were cut back, 6 bases at V and 8 bases at J, with 16 bases in the middle. This CDR3 contains 13 residues. Germline V CDR1 and CDR2: MNHEY, SMNVEV (reference sequence). The CDR3 region is CASRRDRVGGYTF. In DNA form, the CDR3 reads TGTGCCAGCAGGAGAGATCGGGTCGGCGGCTACACCTTC.

The genes are TRBV6-4 and TRBJ2-5; D possibly corresponds to TRBD2 (5 bases). CDR3 length: 13 amino acids. Germline V CDR1 and CDR2: MRHNA, SNTAGT. Trimming removed 8 bases from V and 5 bases from J, with 15 bases in between. The CDR3 DNA reads TGTGCCAGCCAGAAGGCTAGCTGGGAGACCCAGTACTTC. Translated: CASQKASWETQYF.

V gene TRBV6-5 combines with J gene TRBJ1-4; D call uncertain. There are 12 residues in the CDR3. The V and J ends lost 2 bases and 6 bases respectively, with 4 bases between them. The V gene's germline CDR1 is MNHEY and CDR2 SVGAGI. The CDR3 protein is CASSYPYEKLFF. The CDR3 DNA is TGTGCCAGCAGTTACCCCTATGAAAAACTGTTTTTT.

The rearrangement joins TRBV6-5 to TRBJ1-3, with D uncertain. Germline lookup yields CDR1 MNHEY and CDR2 SVGAGI. The V and J ends lost 0 bases and 3 bases respectively, with 9 bases between them. This CDR3 is 15 amino acids long. The CDR3 is CASSYSGRVGNTIYF. For the CDR3, the DNA is TGTGCCAGCAGTTACTCGGGGAGGGTTGGAAACACCATATATTTT.

V is TRBV5-1 and J is TRBJ2-1; 13 positions agree with TRBD2. V gave up 1 base and J gave up 7 bases; unmatched junction bases: 5. The CDR3 has 16 amino acids. Germline CDR1 SGHRS, CDR2 YFSETQ. CDR3 sequence: CASSLWTSGSTNEQFF. CDR3 in DNA: TGCGCCAGCAGCTTGTGGACTAGCGGGAGTACGAATGAGCAGTTCTTC.

This clone was counted a single time. This chain connects TRBV2 to TRBJ1-2; D is possibly TRBD1 (6 bases). Germline assignment: CDR1 SNHLY and CDR2 FYNNEI. V lost 3 bases and J lost 4, with 12 bases in between. The CDR3 extends over 14 amino acids. CDR3 nucleotide sequence: TGTGCCAGCAGTGATGTACAGGGAAGCTATGGCTACACCTTC. It encodes CASSDVQGSYGYTF.

The rearrangement joins TRBV11-2 to TRBJ2-6; TRBD2 matches 8 bases. V shed 5 bases, J shed 1 base, and the junction held 10 bases outside the gene matches. Looked up from germline, CDR1 is SGHAT and CDR2 is FQNNGV. The CDR3 contains 18 residues. The CDR3 reads CASSPGRGAMSGANVLTF. CDR3 sequence (DNA): TGTGCCAGCAGCCCGGGGCGGGGGGCCATGTCTGGGGCCAACGTCCTGACTTTC.

The sample holds one count of this clone. The rearrangement links TRBV6-4 to TRBJ1-4; D remains ambiguous. The V end lost 0 bases, the J end lost 5 bases, and 7 bases lay between the germline ends. The V gene's germline CDR1 is MRHNA and CDR2 SNTAGT. CDR3 length equals 14 residues. The chain's CDR3 is CASSDSRENEKLFF. The CDR3 nucleotides are TGTGCCAGCAGTGACTCGAGGGAGAATGAAAAACTGTTTTTT.

V and J are TRBV2 and TRBJ1-2; possibly TRBD1 for D (5 bases). V dropped 1 base and J dropped 4 bases, with 10 bases sitting between them. Germline loops: CDR1 SNHLY, CDR2 FYNNEI. The CDR3 has 14 residues. The CDR3 DNA sequence: TGTGCCAGCAGTGAAGTAGACAGTCGCTATGGCTACACCTTC. It translates to CASSEVDSRYGYTF.

The chain is built from TRBV5-1 and TRBJ2-3, with 8 nucleotides matching TRBD1. Germline V gene sequence: CDR1 SGHRS, CDR2 YFSETQ. The CDR3 runs 16 residues. Trimming removed 2 bases from V and 4 bases from J; junction bases left unmatched: 9. The CDR3 spells CASSFLTGQGPDTQYF. The CDR3 DNA sequence: TGCGCCAGCAGCTTCCTAACCGGACAGGGCCCAGATACGCAGTATTTT. The full variable domain, rest sourced from reference TRBV5-1 and TRBJ2-3, is KAGVTQTPRYLIKTRGQQVTLSCSPISGHRSVSWYQQTPGQGLQFLFEYFSETQRNKGNFPGRFSGRQFSNSRSEMNVSTLELGDSALYLCASSFLTGQGPDTQYFGPGTRLTVL.